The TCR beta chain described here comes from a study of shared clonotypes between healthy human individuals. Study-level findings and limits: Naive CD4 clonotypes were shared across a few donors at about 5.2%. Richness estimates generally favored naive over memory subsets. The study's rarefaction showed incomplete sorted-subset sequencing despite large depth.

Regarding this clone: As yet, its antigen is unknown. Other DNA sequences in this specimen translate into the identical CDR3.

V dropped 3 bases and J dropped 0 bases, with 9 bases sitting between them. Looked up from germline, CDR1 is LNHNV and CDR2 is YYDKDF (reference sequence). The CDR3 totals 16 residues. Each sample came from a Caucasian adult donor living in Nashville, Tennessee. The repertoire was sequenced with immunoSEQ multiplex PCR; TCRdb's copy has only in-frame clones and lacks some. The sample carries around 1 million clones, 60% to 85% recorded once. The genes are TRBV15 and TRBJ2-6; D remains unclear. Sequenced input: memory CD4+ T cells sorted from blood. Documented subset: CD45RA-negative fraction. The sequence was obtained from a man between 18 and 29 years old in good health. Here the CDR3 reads CATSRLQHSGANVLTF. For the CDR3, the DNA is TGTGCCACCAGCAGGCTCCAACACTCTGGGGCCAACGTCCTGACTTTC.